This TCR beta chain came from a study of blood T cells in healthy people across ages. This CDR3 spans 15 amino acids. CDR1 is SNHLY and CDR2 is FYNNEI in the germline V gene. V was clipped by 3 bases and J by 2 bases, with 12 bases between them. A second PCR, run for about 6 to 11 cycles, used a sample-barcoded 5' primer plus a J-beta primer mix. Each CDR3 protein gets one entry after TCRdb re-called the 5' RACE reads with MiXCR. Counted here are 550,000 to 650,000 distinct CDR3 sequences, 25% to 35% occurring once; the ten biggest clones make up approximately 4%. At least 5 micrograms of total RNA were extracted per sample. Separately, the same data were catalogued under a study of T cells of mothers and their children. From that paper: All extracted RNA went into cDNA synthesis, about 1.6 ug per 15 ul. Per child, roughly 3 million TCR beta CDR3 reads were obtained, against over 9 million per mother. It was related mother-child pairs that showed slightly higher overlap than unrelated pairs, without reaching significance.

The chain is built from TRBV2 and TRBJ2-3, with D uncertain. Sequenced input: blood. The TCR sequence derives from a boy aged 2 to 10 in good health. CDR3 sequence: CASSEVAAITDTQYF. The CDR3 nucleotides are TGTGCCAGCAGTGAGGTGGCGGCTATCACAGATACGCAGTATTTT.